Sequencing of this T cell receptor beta chain was carried out in a study of T cells in Graves' hyperthyroidism and ophthalmopathy. Study in general: Peripheral blood was taken when the disease was first diagnosed, before any treatment began.

Exclusion of a patient resulted from uncontrolled infection, other autoimmune disease, pregnancy or lactation. Clinical symptoms, serum thyroxine, TRAb, thyroid ultrasound and orbital computed tomography informed diagnoses. Trimming removed 5 bases from V and 5 bases from J, with 15 bases in between. Per germline, CDR1 DFQATT and CDR2 SNEGSKA (reference sequence). This CDR3 is 13 amino acids long. RNA transcripts gave rise to amplified TCR beta CDR3 regions. The study used the HTBI primer set for a first-round RT-PCR of the TCR CDR3. One entry per CDR3 protein, called by TCRdb with MiXCR from the multiplex PCR reads. In the table there are nearly 600,000 distinct CDR3 sequences, 13% to 15% of which are singletons. There are many counts of this clonotype.

This chain links TRBV20-1 with TRBJ2-5; possible D gene TRBD2, 6 bases. Sequenced sample: blood. The sequence was obtained from a woman younger than 35 with Graves' ophthalmopathy. CDR3 DNA sequence: TGCAGTGCTCCGGGAGCAGGGAAGGAGACCCAGTACTTC. The encoded protein is CSAPGAGKETQYF.